What follows describes a single T cell receptor beta chain. This entry comes from a study of blood T cell repertoires in COVID-19. Looking at the study overall: Whether acute or convalescent, the COVID-19 samples came from the United States, Italy and Spain. PBMCs, B-cell-depleted T cells, or T cells were the source of the cDNA or gDNA that made up the material.

Original processing methods: Counts of nucleated cells, estimated from reference gene primer amplification, were obtained. Assay: immunoSEQ multiplex PCR; the TCRdb copy retains only in-frame clones and omits some. Clonal size and the V and J genes are those of that table, whereas D and trimming came from the DNA. The data hold 130,000 to 150,000 clones, with 88% observed a single time. The germline V gene has CDR1 SGHRS and CDR2 YFSETQ. The CDR3 sequence is 13 residues long. V gave up 1 base and J gave up 4 bases, with 8 bases separating them. Material: peripheral blood. The chain recombines TRBV5-1 with TRBJ1-1, with D unclear. The sequence was obtained from a woman aged 50 to 60 with acute or convalescent COVID-19. CDR3 coding DNA: TGCGCCAGCAGCTTGACCGAGGGCACTGAAGCTTTCTTT. Protein: CASSLTEGTEAFF.